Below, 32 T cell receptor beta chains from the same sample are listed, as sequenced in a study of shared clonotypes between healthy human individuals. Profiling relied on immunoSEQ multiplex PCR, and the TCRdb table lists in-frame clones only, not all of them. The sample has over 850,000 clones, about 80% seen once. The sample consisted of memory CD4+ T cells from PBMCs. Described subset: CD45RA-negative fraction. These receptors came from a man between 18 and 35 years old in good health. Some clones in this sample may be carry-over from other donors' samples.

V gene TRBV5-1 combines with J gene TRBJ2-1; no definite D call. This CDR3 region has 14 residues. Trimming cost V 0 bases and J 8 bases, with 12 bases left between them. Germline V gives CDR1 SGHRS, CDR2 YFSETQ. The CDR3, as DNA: TGCGCCAGCAGCTTGGAGTTTTTTGGATATGAGCAGTTCTTC. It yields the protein CASSLEFFGYEQFF.

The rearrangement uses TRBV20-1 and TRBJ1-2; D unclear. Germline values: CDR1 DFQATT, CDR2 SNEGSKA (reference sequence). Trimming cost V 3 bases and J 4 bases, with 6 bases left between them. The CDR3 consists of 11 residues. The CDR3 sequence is CSASGVYGYTF. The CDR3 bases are TGCAGTGCTAGTGGCGTCTATGGCTACACCTTC.

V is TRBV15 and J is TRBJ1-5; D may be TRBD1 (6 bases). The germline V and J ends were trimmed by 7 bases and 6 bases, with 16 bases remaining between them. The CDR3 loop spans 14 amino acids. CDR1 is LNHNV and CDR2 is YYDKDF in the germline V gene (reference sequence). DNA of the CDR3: TGTGCCACCACTAAACAGGGCGCGGTTCAGCCCCAGCATTTT. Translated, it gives CATTKQGAVQPQHF.

This CDR3 reads CASSLGLQQYF. The CDR3 region has the DNA TGTGCCAGCAGCCTAGGACTCCAGCAGTACTTC. The rearrangement joins TRBV5-4 to TRBJ2-7; tentative D call: TRBD2 (5 bases). Trimming shortened V by 4 bases and J by 8 bases, and 10 bases separated the two germline ends. Germline CDR1 reads SGHNT; CDR2 reads YYREEE (reference sequence). The CDR3 runs to 11 residues.

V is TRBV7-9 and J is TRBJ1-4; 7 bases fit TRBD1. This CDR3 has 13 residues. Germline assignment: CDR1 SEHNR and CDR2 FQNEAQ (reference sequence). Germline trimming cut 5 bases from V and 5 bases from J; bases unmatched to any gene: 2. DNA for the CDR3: TGTGCCAGCAGCCCAGGGGGGAATGAAAAACTGTTTTTT. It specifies CASSPGGNEKLFF.

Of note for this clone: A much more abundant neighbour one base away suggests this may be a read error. The CDR3 spells CASTRQGANTEAFF. Written as DNA, the CDR3 is TGTGCCAGCACCAGACAGGGAGCGAACACTGAAGCTTTCTTT. The chain combines TRBV6-1 with TRBJ1-1; 7 nucleotides agree with TRBD1. The V gene end was trimmed by 7 bases and the J gene end by 1 base; junction bases not matched to a gene: 6. The CDR3 is made up of 14 amino acids. CDR1 and CDR2 (germline): MNHNS, SASEGT.

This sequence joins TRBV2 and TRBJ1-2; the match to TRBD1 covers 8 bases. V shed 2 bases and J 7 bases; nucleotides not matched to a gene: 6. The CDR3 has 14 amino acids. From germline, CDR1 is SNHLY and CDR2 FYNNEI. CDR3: CASSEQDRDSGYTF. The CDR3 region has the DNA TGTGCCAGCAGTGAACAGGACAGGGACTCTGGCTACACCTTC.

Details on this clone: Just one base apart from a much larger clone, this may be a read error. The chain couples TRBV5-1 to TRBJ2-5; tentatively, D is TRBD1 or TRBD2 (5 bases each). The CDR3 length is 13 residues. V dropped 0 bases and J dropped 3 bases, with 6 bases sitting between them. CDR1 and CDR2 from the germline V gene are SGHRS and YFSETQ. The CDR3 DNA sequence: TGCGCCAGCAGCTTGGGGGACGAAGAGACCCAGTACTTC. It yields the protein CASSLGDEETQYF.

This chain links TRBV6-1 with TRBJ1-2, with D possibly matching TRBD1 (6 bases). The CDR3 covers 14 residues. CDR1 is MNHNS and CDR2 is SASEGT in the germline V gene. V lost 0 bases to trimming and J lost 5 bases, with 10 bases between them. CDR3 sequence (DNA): TGTGCCAGCAGTGAAGCCCTCGGGACATATGGCTACACCTTC. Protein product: CASSEALGTYGYTF.

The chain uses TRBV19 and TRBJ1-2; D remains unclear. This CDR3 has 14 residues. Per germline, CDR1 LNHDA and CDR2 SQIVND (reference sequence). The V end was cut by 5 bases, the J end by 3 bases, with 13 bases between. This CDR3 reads CASSSPWVYYGYTF. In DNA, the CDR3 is TGTGCCAGTAGTTCGCCTTGGGTCTACTATGGCTACACCTTC.

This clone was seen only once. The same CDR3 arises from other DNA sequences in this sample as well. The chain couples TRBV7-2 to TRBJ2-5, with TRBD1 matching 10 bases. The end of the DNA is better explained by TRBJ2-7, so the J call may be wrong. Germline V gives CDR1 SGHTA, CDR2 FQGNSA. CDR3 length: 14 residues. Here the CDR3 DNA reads TGTGCCAGCAGTCGTGACAGGGGGCCCTACGAGCAGTACTTC. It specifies CASSRDRGPYEQYF.

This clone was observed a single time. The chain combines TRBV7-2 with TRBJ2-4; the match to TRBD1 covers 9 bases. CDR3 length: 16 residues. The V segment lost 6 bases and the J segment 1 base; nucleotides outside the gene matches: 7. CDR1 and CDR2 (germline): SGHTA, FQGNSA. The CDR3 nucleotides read TGTGCCAGCAGGGACCGACAGGGGGGCGCCAAAAACATTCAGTACTTC. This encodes CASRDRQGGAKNIQYF. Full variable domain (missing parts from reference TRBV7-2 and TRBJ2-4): GAGVSQSPSNKVTEKGKDVELRCDPISGHTALYWYRQSLGQGLEFLIYFQGNSAPDKSGLPSDRFSAERTGGSVSTLTIQRTQQEDSAVYLCASRDRQGGAKNIQYFGAGTRLSVL.

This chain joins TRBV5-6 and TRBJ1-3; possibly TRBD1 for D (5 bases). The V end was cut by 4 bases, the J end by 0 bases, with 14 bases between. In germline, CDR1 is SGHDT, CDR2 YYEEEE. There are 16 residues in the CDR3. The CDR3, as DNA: TGTGCCAGCAGCCCATCCGGGGGGTCCTCTGGAAACACCATATATTTT. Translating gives CASSPSGGSSGNTIYF.

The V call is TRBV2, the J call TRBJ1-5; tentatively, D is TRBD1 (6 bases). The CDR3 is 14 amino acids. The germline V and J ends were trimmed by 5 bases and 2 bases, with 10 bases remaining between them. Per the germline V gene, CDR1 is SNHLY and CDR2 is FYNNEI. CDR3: CASSKGVGNQPQHF. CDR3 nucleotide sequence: TGTGCCAGCAGTAAGGGGGTGGGCAATCAGCCCCAGCATTTT.

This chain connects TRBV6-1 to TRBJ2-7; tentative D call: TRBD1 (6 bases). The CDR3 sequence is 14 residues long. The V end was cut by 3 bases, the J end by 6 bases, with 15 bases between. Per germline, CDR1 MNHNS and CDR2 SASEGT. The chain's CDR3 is CASSESGTGREQYF. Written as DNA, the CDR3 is TGTGCCAGCAGTGAGTCCGGAACAGGGCGCGAGCAGTACTTC.

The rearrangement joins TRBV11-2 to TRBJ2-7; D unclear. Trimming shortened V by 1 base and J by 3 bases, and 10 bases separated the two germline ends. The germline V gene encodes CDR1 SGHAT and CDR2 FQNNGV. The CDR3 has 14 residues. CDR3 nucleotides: TGTGCCAGCAGCTTAGGGCAGGAGTACTACGAGCAGTACTTC. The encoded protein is CASSLGQEYYEQYF.

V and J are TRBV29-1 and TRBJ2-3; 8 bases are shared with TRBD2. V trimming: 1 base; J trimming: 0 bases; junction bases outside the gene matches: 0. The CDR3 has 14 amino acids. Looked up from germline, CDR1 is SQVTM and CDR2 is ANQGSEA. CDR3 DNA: TGCAGCGTTGAAGCTAGCGGGAGCACAGATACGCAGTATTTT. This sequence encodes CSVEASGSTDTQYF.

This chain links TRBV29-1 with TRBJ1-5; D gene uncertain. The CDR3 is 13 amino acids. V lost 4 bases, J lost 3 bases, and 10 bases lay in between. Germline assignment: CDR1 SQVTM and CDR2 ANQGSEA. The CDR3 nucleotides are TGCAGCGTTGGACGGGCCTTCAATCAGCCCCAGCATTTT. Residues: CSVGRAFNQPQHF.

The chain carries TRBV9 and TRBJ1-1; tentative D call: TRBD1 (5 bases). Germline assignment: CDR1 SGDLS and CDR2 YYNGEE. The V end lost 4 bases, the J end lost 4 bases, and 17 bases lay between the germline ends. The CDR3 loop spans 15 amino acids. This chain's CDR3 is CASSRGGGMGTEAFF. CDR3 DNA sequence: TGTGCCAGCAGCCGTGGGGGAGGGATGGGCACTGAAGCTTTCTTT.

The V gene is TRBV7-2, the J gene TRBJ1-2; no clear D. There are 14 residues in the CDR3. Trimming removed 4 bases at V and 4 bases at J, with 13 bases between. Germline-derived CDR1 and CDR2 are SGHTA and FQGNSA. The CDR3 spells CASSSVGGIYGYTF. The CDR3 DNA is TGTGCCAGCAGCTCTGTCGGAGGGATCTATGGCTACACCTTC. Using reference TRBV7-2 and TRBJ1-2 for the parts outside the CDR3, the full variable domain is GAGVSQSPSNKVTEKGKDVELRCDPISGHTALYWYRQSLGQGLEFLIYFQGNSAPDKSGLPSDRFSAERTGGSVSTLTIQRTQQEDSAVYLCASSSVGGIYGYTFGSGTRLTVV.

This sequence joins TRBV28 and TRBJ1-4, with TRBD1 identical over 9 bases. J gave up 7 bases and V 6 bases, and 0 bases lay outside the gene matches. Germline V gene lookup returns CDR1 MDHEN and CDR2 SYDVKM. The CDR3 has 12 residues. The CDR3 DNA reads TGTGCCAGCAGGACAGGGGGTGAAAAACTGTTTTTT. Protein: CASRTGGEKLFF.

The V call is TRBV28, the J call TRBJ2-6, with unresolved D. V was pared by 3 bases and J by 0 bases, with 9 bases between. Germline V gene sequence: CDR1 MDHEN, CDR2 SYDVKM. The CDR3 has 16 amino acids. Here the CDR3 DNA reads TGTGCCAGCAGTTTTAGTAGGCACTCTGGGGCCAACGTCCTGACTTTC. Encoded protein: CASSFSRHSGANVLTF. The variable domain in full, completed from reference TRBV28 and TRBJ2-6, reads DVKVTQSSRYLVKRTGEKVFLECVQDMDHENMFWYRQDPGLGLRLIYFSYDVKMKEKGDIPEGYSVSREKKERFSLILESASTNQTSMYLCASSFSRHSGANVLTFGAGSRLTVL.

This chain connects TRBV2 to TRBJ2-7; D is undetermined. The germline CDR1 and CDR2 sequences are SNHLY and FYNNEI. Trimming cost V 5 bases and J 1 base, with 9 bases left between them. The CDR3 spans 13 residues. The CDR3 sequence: CASSPTPSYEQYF. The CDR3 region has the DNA TGTGCCAGCAGTCCGACTCCGTCCTACGAGCAGTACTTC.

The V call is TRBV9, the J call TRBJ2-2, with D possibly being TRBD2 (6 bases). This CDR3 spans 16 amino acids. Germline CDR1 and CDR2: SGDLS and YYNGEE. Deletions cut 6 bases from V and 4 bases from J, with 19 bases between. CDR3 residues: CASTLGGAQSTGELFF. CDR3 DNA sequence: TGTGCCAGCACCCTGGGCGGGGCCCAGAGCACCGGGGAGCTGTTTTTT.

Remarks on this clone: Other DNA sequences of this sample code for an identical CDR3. The CDR3 coding sequence is TGTGCCAGTAGTATTGCGGGAGCCAGCTCCTACGAGCAGTACTTC. As protein: CASSIAGASSYEQYF. This chain links TRBV19 with TRBJ2-7; 7 positions agree with TRBD2. Trimming removed 3 bases from V and 0 bases from J; junction bases left unmatched: 5. The CDR3 is 15 residues long. Germline V gene sequence: CDR1 LNHDA, CDR2 SQIVND (reference sequence). The full variable domain, its missing parts supplied by reference TRBV19 and TRBJ2-7, is DGGITQSPKYLFRKEGQNVTLSCEQNLNHDAMYWYRQDPGQGLRLIYYSQIVNDFQKGDIAEGYSVSREKKESFPLTVTSAQKNPTAFYLCASSIAGASSYEQYFGPGTRLTVT.

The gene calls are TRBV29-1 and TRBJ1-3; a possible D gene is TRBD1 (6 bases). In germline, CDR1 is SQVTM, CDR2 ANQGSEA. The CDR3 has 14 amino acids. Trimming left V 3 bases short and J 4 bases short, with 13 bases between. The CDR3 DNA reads TGCAGCGTTGAGGCGGGGGCAGGAGGAAACACCATATATTTT. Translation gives CSVEAGAGGNTIYF.

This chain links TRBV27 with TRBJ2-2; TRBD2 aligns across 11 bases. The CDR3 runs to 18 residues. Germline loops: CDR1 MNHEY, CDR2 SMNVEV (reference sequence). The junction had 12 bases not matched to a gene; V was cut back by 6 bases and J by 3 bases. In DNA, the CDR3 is TGTGCCAGCAGGCCCTTGGTAGCGGGAGGGCCGGACACCGGGGAGCTGTTTTTT. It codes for CASRPLVAGGPDTGELFF.

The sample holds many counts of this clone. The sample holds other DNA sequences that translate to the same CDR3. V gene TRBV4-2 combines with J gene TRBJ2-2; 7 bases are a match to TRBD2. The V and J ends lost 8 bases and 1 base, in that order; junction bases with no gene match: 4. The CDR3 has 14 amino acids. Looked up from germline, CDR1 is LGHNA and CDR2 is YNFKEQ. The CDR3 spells CASGGLGNTGELFF. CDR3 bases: TGTGCCAGCGGAGGACTAGGGAACACCGGGGAGCTGTTTTTT.

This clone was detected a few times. The CDR3: CASSPWGSENTGELFF. In DNA, the CDR3 is TGTGCCAGCAGCCCCTGGGGTAGCGAAAACACCGGGGAGCTGTTTTTT. The chain uses TRBV27 and TRBJ2-2; D is perhaps TRBD2 (5 bases). Trimming removed 6 bases from V and 2 bases from J, with 16 bases in between. The CDR3 sequence is 16 residues long. CDR1 MNHEY and CDR2 SMNVEV come from the germline V gene (reference sequence).

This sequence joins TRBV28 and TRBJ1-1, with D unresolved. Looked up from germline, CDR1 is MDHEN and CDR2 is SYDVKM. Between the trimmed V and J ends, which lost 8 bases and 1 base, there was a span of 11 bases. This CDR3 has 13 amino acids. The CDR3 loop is CASYSRTNTEAFF. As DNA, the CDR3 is TGTGCCAGCTACTCGAGGACGAACACTGAAGCTTTCTTT.

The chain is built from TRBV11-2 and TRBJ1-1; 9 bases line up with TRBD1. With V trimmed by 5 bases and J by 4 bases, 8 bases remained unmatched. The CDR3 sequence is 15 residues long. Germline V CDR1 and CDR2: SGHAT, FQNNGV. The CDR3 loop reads CASSMTGGAGTEAFF. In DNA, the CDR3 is TGTGCCAGCAGCATGACAGGGGGGGCAGGCACTGAAGCTTTCTTT.

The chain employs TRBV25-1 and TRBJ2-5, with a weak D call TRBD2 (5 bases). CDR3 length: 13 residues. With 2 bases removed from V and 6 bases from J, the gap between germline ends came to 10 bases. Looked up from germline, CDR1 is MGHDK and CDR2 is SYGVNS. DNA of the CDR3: TGTGCCAGCAGTGAACCGGGGTCACAGACCCAGTACTTC. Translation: CASSEPGSQTQYF. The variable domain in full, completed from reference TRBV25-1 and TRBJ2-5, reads EADIYQTPRYLVIGTGKKITLECSQTMGHDKMYWYQQDPGMELHLIHYSYGVNSTEKGDLSSESTVSRIRTEHFPLTLESARPSHTSQYLCASSEPGSQTQYFGPGTRLLVL.